This T cell receptor beta chain was sequenced for a study of regulatory T cells in long-lasting Graves disease (dated by TCRdb to about 2021). About the investigation overall: Antithyroid drugs had been taken for less than 3 months by newly diagnosed Graves' disease patients. Patients with persistent Graves' disease were compared with patients with newly diagnosed Graves' disease using TCR sequencing and RNA sequencing of peripheral blood. The study took place in China and was registered as a clinical trial. A total of roughly 35 samples underwent TCR sequencing: around 13 from persistent and roughly 20 from newly diagnosed Graves' disease patients.

Paper-wide results and their limitations: Persistent Graves' disease patients showed lower TCR Shannon entropy and fewer highly expanded clones than newly diagnosed patients, suggesting clonal expansion. Only peripheral blood was studied, because thyroid tissue, the primary lesion, was inaccessible. The authors noted that the small sample size was a limitation that may lower accuracy. Sequencing and analysis were limited to the TCR beta chain. More public clonotypes were shared among persistent patients (roughly 2,700) than among newly diagnosed patients (just under 1,000). Preferential use of TRBV28, TRBJ1-2 and TRBJ2-5 was observed in persistent disease, whereas TRBV20-1 and TRBJ2-1 were favored in newly diagnosed disease.

This clonotype was recorded many times. There is no known antigen for this receptor. A read error may account for a junction end that differs from germline. Libraries were built with multiplex PCR. Sequencing was carried out with an Illumina HiSeq 4000. To build TCR beta libraries, CDR3 regions were amplified by Arm-PCR using iRepertoire HTBI primers. Before sequencing, the PCR products went through gel purification. On the study's bioinformatics: Gene usage analysis of CDR3 amino acid clonotypes used the 50 to 70 TRBV and 14 to 15 TRBJ segments found across samples. Filtered high-quality paired reads were merged into contigs using COPE and FqMerger. BLAST was used to align contigs to IMGT TRBV, TRBD and TRBJ reference genes, with CDR3 defined following IMGT. Clonotypes above 0.1% frequency were classified as highly expanded clones. Repertoire diversity was measured by Shannon entropy, and V-J evenness by the Gini coefficient. Clonotypes shared by more than one individual were considered public. The public reads were quality trimmed at Q25 with fastp and then assembled into clones with MiXCR by TCRdb, keeping productive beta chains. Rows merge per CDR3 protein into single entries with the most common DNA and genes. TCRdb assigned the V and J calls; the authors' analysis was not used. The sample has approximately 560,000 distinct CDR3 sequences on record, about 16% of them singletons. The ten biggest clones cover around 12% of the sample.

Sample time point, as interpreted from the label and publication: newly diagnosed GD, antithyroid drugs for less than 3 months. For both TCR sequencing and RNA sequencing, RNA was extracted from PBMCs using TRIzol. The diagnosis of Graves' disease was made according to American Thyroid Association guidelines. The patients came from an endocrinology department in Xi'an, China. From each patient, approximately 9 milliliters of peripheral blood was collected into an EDTA anticoagulant tube. Ficoll Paque Plus density gradient separation was used to isolate PBMCs, and no further T cell sorting was done. An Agilent 2100 Bioanalyzer and agarose gel were used to check RNA quality, while a NanoDrop 2000 measured RNA concentration. Including the terminal cysteine and phenylalanine, the CDR3 comprises 14 residues. Only CDR3 DNA is held: 42 bases, read in frame from base 1. Based on the germline V gene, the CDR1 and CDR2 sequences are SGHAT and FQNNGV.

The same sample was also used in a study of T cells in Graves' hyperthyroidism and ophthalmopathy. From that second study: Stable Graves' hyperthyroidism was defined as the absence of progression to ophthalmopathy over 18 months of follow-up. Hyperthyroidism patients were newly diagnosed, with disease duration under 2 months, and aged 18 to 65 years. Any patient with an uncontrolled infection, another autoimmune disease, pregnancy or lactation was excluded. Diagnoses were based on clinical symptoms, serum thyroxine and TRAb, thyroid ultrasound and orbital computed tomography. For the first round of RT-PCR on the TCR CDR3, the HTBI primer set was used together with the Qiagen OneStep RT-PCR kit. Most expanded thyroid clonotypes (frequency above 0.001) were also detected in blood, a finding suggesting that blood repertoires may reflect thyroid immune responses. A model built on a 13 V-J signature distinguished ophthalmopathy from stable hyperthyroidism, reaching around 90% sensitivity and 81.08% specificity in cross-validation and 80%/75% in testing. In validation, the model predicted progression to ophthalmopathy with 60% to 71% sensitivity and 72% to 85% specificity, a median of 6.5 months before onset. TCR V-J signatures able to tell the groups apart were searched for in a discovery cohort of 100 or so patients, of whom more than 40 had Graves' ophthalmopathy and under 65 had stable Graves' hyperthyroidism. Prospective prediction of ophthalmopathy was tested in an independent validation cohort consisting of fewer than 20 hyperthyroidism patients and 17 patients who later progressed to ophthalmopathy. For training and testing, the 100 or so patients in the discovery cohort were randomly divided in a 7:3 ratio. In addition, the study compared T-cell repertoires in thyroid tissue and in blood from several Graves' hyperthyroidism patients. Following sampling, methimazole starting at 30 mg daily was given to hyperthyroidism patients, and high-dose intravenous methylprednisolone was given to ophthalmopathy patients. Libraries were constructed in a second round of multiplex PCR, after which size selection and purification were performed. Sequencing of the libraries was done on an Illumina HiSeq2000 using paired-end 100 bp reads. SOAPnuke was used to process the raw data, throwing out any read that contained adapters or uncalled bases, had a mean Phred below 15, or lacked an exact constant-primer or identifier match. High-quality paired reads were merged using COPE v1.2.5, and each unique nucleotide sequence was defined as a clonotype. Clonotypes were aligned to IMGT TRBV, TRBD and TRBJ reference segments using MiTCR v1.1. Only V-J combinations with frequency above 0.0001, covering 98% to 99.2% of repertoires, were analysed. A TCS score was defined as the ratio of F50 (clonal expansion) to E x V (chaos), with BLOSUM62-based TCRdist applied between CDR3 peptides within each V-J. Welch's t-statistics and random forest reduced around 520 V-J features to 13, which were used in a naive Bayes classifier (R e1071). No statistical method was used to set the sample size in advance, and investigators knew the group allocation. The paper describes TCR Vbeta CDR3 sequencing of 120 to 150 peripheral blood samples, made up of fewer than 50 ophthalmopathy patients, over 70 hyperthyroidism patients and approximately 17 progressor patients.

Here the sequenced sample was peripheral blood mononuclear cells (PBMCs), taken at new diagnosis, from a patient treated with antithyroid drugs. The rearrangement combines TRBV11-2 with TRBJ1-2; the D gene cannot be named for sure. The source of this sequence is a man aged 18-30 years with Graves disease. Donor details come from another sample of the same person, matched by shared clones. The CDR3 region: CASSLLPGRDGLVF. The DNA sequence follows: TGTGCCAGCAGCTTACTCCCCGGCCGCGACGGTTTGGTCTTC.